This T cell receptor beta chain derives from a study of cytomegalovirus exposure and HLA in healthy donors. Study as a whole: Unique TCR beta sequences numbering fewer than 130 million came from roughly 180 million T cells in an earlier analysis. Findings and limits, study-wide: Some V segments (TRBV6-2 and TRBV6-3 among them) were excluded as indistinguishable.

The PCR employed 60 Vbeta primers together with 13 Jbeta primers. TCRdb's table, derived via immunoSEQ multiplex PCR, lists solely in-frame clones and lacks some. Of 200,000 to 250,000 clones in the sample, about 83% were seen once. With regard to this clone: What it binds is not known.

The CDR3 length is 18 residues. Germline loops: CDR1 SQVTM, CDR2 ANQGSEA. V shed 6 bases and J shed 4 bases, with 30 bases lying between them. The sequencing input was PBMCs. The rearrangement uses TRBV29-1 and TRBJ1-1, with a tentative D call TRBD1 (6 bases). This sequence was found in a human donor in good health. CDR3 DNA sequence: TGCAGCGTGGGCCTAAATACCAAATTGAACAGGGAAGGCACTGAAGCTTTCTTT. Residues: CSVGLNTKLNREGTEAFF.